This is a list of T cell receptor beta chains from one sample in a study of OX40 agonist ivuxolimab in advanced cancers. Here immunoSEQ multiplex PCR was the method, and the copy in TCRdb shows in-frame clones only, minus some. The sample contains some 11,000 clones, over 70% of which appear only once. The source material was CD4+ or CD8+ T cells sorted from blood, sampled in a trial of the OX40 agonist ivuxolimab. These TCRs come from an adult with an advanced solid tumor such as melanoma, head and neck, liver or kidney cancer. Both conserved end residues are part of each CDR3. The D gene is left open where the match is weak. Clone size is shown for a subset of rows, as once, few, many or a class of expanded clone.

size: .; D: .; V: TRBV5-5; length: 14; J: TRBJ1-5; CDR3: CASSLSQNNQPQHF; DNA: TGTGCCAGCAGCTTGTCTCAGAACAATCAGCCCCAGCATTTT
size: few; D: .; V: TRBV10-3; length: 14; J: TRBJ2-5; CDR3: CASQGEGAIETQYF; DNA: TGTGCCTCCCAGGGGGAGGGGGCTATAGAGACCCAGTACTTC
size: .; D: TRBD2; V: TRBV19; length: 16; J: TRBJ2-1; CDR3: CASSIVRGRAYNEQFF; DNA: TGTGCCAGTAGTATAGTTCGCGGGAGGGCCTACAATGAGCAGTTCTTC
size: .; D: TRBD2; V: TRBV19; length: 14; J: TRBJ2-7; CDR3: CASSFSGSLSEQYF; DNA: TGTGCCAGTAGCTTTAGCGGGAGTCTTTCCGAGCAGTACTTC
size: .; D: .; V: TRBV7-8; length: 12; J: TRBJ2-7; CDR3: CASSSPANEQYF; DNA: TGTGCCAGCAGCTCTCCCGCAAACGAGCAGTACTTC
size: .; D: TRBD1; V: TRBV13; length: 14; J: TRBJ2-7; CDR3: CASSTGQGTYEQYF; DNA: TGTGCCAGCAGCACAGGACAGGGCACCTACGAGCAGTACTTC
size: few; D: .; V: TRBV6-1; length: 15; J: TRBJ1-3; CDR3: CASSEWASSGNTIYF; DNA: TGTGCCAGCAGTGAATGGGCCTCCTCTGGAAACACCATATATTTT
size: .; D: .; V: TRBV19; length: 13; J: TRBJ2-7; CDR3: CASSLTGAYEQYF; DNA: TGTGCCAGTAGCTTGACCGGGGCCTACGAGCAGTACTTC
size: .; D: .; V: TRBV5-5; length: 12; J: TRBJ2-7; CDR3: CASSPGVYEQYF; DNA: TGTGCCAGCAGCCCCGGGGTCTACGAGCAGTACTTC
size: .; D: .; V: TRBV7-6; length: 14; J: TRBJ1-2; CDR3: CASSLVPSNYGYTF; DNA: TGTGCCAGCAGCTTAGTTCCTTCTAACTATGGCTACACCTTC
size: few; D: .; V: TRBV21-1; length: 16; J: TRBJ2-1; CDR3: CASSKAPVGSYNEQFF; DNA: TGTGCCAGCAGCAAAGCACCGGTCGGCTCCTACAATGAGCAGTTCTTC
size: .; D: .; V: TRBV4-1; length: 15; J: TRBJ2-5; CDR3: CASSQERTTQETQYF; DNA: TGCGCCAGCAGCCAAGAAAGGACGACTCAAGAGACCCAGTACTTC
size: .; D: TRBD2; V: TRBV9; length: 16; J: TRBJ2-3; CDR3: CASSRLAGDWTDTQYF; DNA: TGTGCCAGTTCCAGACTAGCGGGAGATTGGACAGATACGCAGTATTTT
size: .; D: TRBD1; V: TRBV18; length: 16; J: TRBJ2-7; CDR3: CASSSRTGWPAYEQYF; DNA: TGTGCCAGCTCATCCAGGACAGGGTGGCCTGCCTACGAGCAGTACTTC
size: .; D: TRBD2; V: TRBV6-5; length: 16; J: TRBJ2-5; CDR3: CASSYSGTSGSETQYF; DNA: TGTGCCAGCAGTTACTCAGGGACTAGCGGGAGCGAGACCCAGTACTTC
size: .; D: .; V: TRBV7-7; length: 13; J: TRBJ1-1; CDR3: CASAKDMNTEAFF; DNA: TGTGCTAGCGCGAAAGACATGAACACTGAAGCTTTCTTT
size: .; D: TRBD1; V: TRBV19; length: 15; J: TRBJ2-1; CDR3: CASSMGQGDYNEQFF; DNA: TGTGCCAGTAGTATGGGACAGGGGGACTACAATGAGCAGTTCTTC
size: .; D: TRBD1; V: TRBV4-2; length: 15; J: TRBJ2-4; CDR3: CASSQERGQLSYVYF; DNA: TGTGCCAGCAGCCAAGAGAGGGGACAGTTGTCGTATGTCTACTTC
size: .; D: TRBD2; V: TRBV5-1; length: 15; J: TRBJ2-1; CDR3: CASSFIGLASDEQFF; DNA: TGCGCCAGCAGCTTCATTGGACTAGCAAGCGATGAGCAGTTCTTC
size: few; D: .; V: TRBV10-3; length: 16; J: TRBJ1-4; CDR3: CAISEWLTKRNEKLFF; DNA: TGTGCCATCAGTGAGTGGCTCACCAAAAGGAATGAAAAACTGTTTTTT
size: .; D: TRBD2; V: TRBV19; length: 15; J: TRBJ2-7; CDR3: CASNQGGRALYEQYF; DNA: TGTGCCAGTAACCAAGGCGGGAGGGCCCTATACGAGCAGTACTTC
size: .; D: .; V: TRBV2; length: 12; J: TRBJ1-2; CDR3: CASTLGGYGYTF; DNA: TGTGCCAGCACCTTGGGGGGCTATGGCTACACCTTC
size: .; D: .; V: TRBV7-9; length: 12; J: TRBJ2-7; CDR3: CASSFDSYEQYF; DNA: TGTGCCAGCAGCTTCGACTCCTACGAGCAGTACTTC
size: .; D: .; V: TRBV4-2; length: 16; J: TRBJ1-3; CDR3: CASSQDRTVDGNTIYF; DNA: TGTGCCAGCAGCCAAGATAGGACAGTAGACGGAAACACCATATATTTT
size: .; D: .; V: TRBV7-8; length: 15; J: TRBJ2-5; CDR3: CASSLGSWGEETQYF; DNA: TGTGCCAGCAGCTTAGGGTCATGGGGGGAAGAGACCCAGTACTTC
size: .; D: .; V: TRBV7-9; length: 13; J: TRBJ2-7; CDR3: CASSLPGYYEQYF; DNA: TGTGCCAGCAGCTTGCCGGGGTACTACGAGCAGTACTTC
size: .; D: TRBD2; V: TRBV7-2; length: 17; J: TRBJ2-3; CDR3: CASSLGVAGSSTDTQYF; DNA: TGTGCCAGCAGCTTAGGAGTAGCGGGGTCTAGCACAGATACGCAGTATTTT
size: .; D: .; V: TRBV6-4; length: 16; J: TRBJ2-6; CDR3: CASSDSRDSGANVLTF; DNA: TGTGCCAGCAGTGACTCGAGGGATTCTGGGGCCAACGTCCTGACTTTC
size: .; D: .; V: TRBV11-3; length: 15; J: TRBJ1-3; CDR3: CASSLSGGFGNTIYF; DNA: TGTGCCAGCAGCTTATCGGGAGGGTTCGGAAACACCATATATTTT
size: .; D: .; V: TRBV5-4; length: 12; J: TRBJ2-7; CDR3: CAVGTEAYEQYF; DNA: TGTGCCGTCGGGACGGAGGCCTACGAGCAGTACTTC
size: .; D: .; V: TRBV5-3; length: 11; J: TRBJ1-2; CDR3: CARWGLNGYTF; DNA: TGTGCCAGGTGGGGGTTAAATGGCTACACCTTC
size: .; D: .; V: TRBV6-1; length: 15; J: TRBJ1-2; CDR3: CASSEALRQGDGYTF; DNA: TGTGCCAGCAGTGAAGCGCTTCGGCAGGGAGACGGCTACACCTTC
size: .; D: TRBD1; V: TRBV5-1; length: 13; J: TRBJ2-3; CDR3: CASSQWTGDTQYF; DNA: TGCGCCAGCAGCCAATGGACAGGGGATACGCAGTATTTT
size: few; D: TRBD1; V: TRBV5-4; length: 16; J: TRBJ2-7; CDR3: CASSFAGTGDAYEQYF; DNA: TGTGCCAGCAGCTTTGCCGGGACAGGGGACGCCTACGAGCAGTACTTC
size: .; D: .; V: TRBV19; length: 14; J: TRBJ1-1; CDR3: CASSLGRGGTEAFF; DNA: TGTGCCAGTAGTCTAGGACGGGGAGGCACTGAAGCTTTCTTT